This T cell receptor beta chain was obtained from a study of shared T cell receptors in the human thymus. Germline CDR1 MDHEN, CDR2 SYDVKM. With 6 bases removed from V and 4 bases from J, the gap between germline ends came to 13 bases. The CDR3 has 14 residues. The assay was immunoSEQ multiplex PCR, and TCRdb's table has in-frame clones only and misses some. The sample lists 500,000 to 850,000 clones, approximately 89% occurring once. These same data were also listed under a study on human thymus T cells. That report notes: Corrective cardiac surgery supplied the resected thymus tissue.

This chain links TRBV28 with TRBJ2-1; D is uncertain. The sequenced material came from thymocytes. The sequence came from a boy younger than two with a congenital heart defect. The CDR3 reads CASRVASPYNEQFF. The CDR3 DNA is TGTGCCAGCAGGGTCGCAAGCCCATACAATGAGCAGTTCTTC.